The clone carrying this TCR beta chain appeared a single time. Germline assignment: CDR1 SNHLY and CDR2 FYNNEI. Trimming stripped 4 bases from V and 3 bases from J, with 21 bases between. The CDR3 has 18 amino acids. In the authors' workflow: Estimated nucleated cell counts came from reference gene primer amplification. Generated by immunoSEQ multiplex PCR, the TCRdb table keeps only in-frame clones and is missing some. Clone size and the V and J calls come from that table; the DNA yielded D and trimming. The table shows over 200,000 clones, with approximately 84% occurring only once. The sample belongs to a study of blood T cell repertoires in COVID-19. Study-level information: Collection of acute and convalescent COVID-19 samples took place in the United States, Italy and Spain. In each case, the material was cDNA or gDNA derived from T cells, B-cell-depleted T cells, or PBMCs.

The receptor was derived from a man in his fifties or sixties with active or convalescent COVID-19. The gene calls are TRBV2 and TRBJ2-2; perhaps TRBD2 as D (6 bases). What was sequenced was peripheral blood. Written as DNA, the CDR3 is TGTGCCAGCAGTGGATCCGGGACTGCAACCCTGGACACCGGGGAGCTGTTTTTT. It specifies CASSGSGTATLDTGELFF. Full variable domain (rest looked up from reference TRBV2 and TRBJ2-2): EPEVTQTPSHQVTQMGQEVILRCVPISNHLYFYWYRQILGQKVEFLVSFYNNEISEKSEIFDDQFSVERPDGSNFTLKIRSTKLEDSAMYFCASSGSGTATLDTGELFFGEGSRLTVL.